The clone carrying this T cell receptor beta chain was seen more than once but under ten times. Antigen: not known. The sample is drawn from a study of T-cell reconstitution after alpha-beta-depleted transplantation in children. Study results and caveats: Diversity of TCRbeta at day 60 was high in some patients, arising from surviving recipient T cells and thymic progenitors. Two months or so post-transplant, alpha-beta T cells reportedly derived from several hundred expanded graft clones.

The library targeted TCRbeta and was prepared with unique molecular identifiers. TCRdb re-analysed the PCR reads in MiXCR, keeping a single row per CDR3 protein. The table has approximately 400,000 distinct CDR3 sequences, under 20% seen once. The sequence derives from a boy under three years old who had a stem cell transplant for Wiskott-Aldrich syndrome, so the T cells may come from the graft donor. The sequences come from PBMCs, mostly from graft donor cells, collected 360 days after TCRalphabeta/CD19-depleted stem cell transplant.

CDR3 nucleotide sequence: TGTGCCAGCCAGACAGGGGGGAATGAGCAGTTCTTC. It codes for CASQTGGNEQFF. The rearrangement links TRBV2 to TRBJ2-1; TRBD1 agrees at 9 bases. The V and J ends lost 8 bases and 7 bases, in that order; junction bases with no gene match: 3. This CDR3 is 12 amino acids long. Germline-derived CDR1 and CDR2 are SNHLY and FYNNEI. Looking up the rest from reference TRBV2 and TRBJ2-1 gives the full variable domain: EPEVTQTPSHQVTQMGQEVILRCVPISNHLYFYWYRQILGQKVEFLVSFYNNEISEKSEIFDDQFSVERPDGSNFTLKIRSTKLEDSAMYFCASQTGGNEQFFGPGTRLTVL.